Below, 13 T cell receptor delta chains from the same sample are listed, as sequenced in a study of γδ T cells in repeated Plasmodium falciparum infection. TCRdb re-called the multiplex PCR reads using CATT. This sample carries tens of thousands of delta-chain clones, roughly 2% of them seen once, and the ten largest clones take approximately 25%. Flow sorting of PBMC yielded separate Vgamma9/Vdelta2+ and Vdelta2-negative gammadelta T cell populations for bulk repertoire analysis. Sequenced material: gamma-delta T cells from blood. Receptor source: a pool of human donors (malaria-infected and uninfected, not separated).

Note on this clone: A much larger clone differs by one base, so this may be a read error. The chain employs TRDV1 and TRDJ1, with TRDD3 identical over 9 bases. TCRdb offers no J gene call, so here the DNA was matched to germline to obtain one. CDR1 is TSWWSYY and CDR2 is QGS in the germline V gene. The CDR3 runs to 25 residues. This chain's CDR3 is CALGELFRFPSRLGDLMPYTDKLIF. CDR3 DNA: TGTGCCCTTGGGGAACTCTTTCGATTTCCAAGTAGACTGGGGGACCTTATGCCGTACACCGATAAACTCATCTTT.

This clone was seen at least ten times. Translating this DNA gives a protein that differs at residue 7 from the TCRdb one, which belongs to a much larger clone; a read error is likely, and the protein shown is this translation. The rearrangement links TRDV2 to TRDJ1; 12 positions match TRDD3. No J gene was available from TCRdb, and it was assigned here by a germline match of the DNA. V lost 1 base to trimming and J lost 1 base; unmatched junction nucleotides: 18. Germline loops: CDR1 GEAIGNYY, CDR2 EKD. This CDR3 has 21 residues. CDR3 in DNA: TGTGCCTGTGACACGGTGTCTCTGGGGGATACGCGGGATCCCGTCACCGATAAACTCATCTTT. Translation: CACDTVSLGDTRDPVTDKLIF.

This clone was detected ten times or more. Relative to the germline gene, one junction end is altered; a read error may explain this. The sample holds other DNA sequences that translate to the same CDR3. J is TRDJ1 and V is TRDV1, with 10 bases aligning to TRDD3. This CDR3 contains 19 residues. Germline-derived CDR1 and CDR2 are TSWWSYY and QGS. The CDR3 sequence is CALGYNLRRGIRVSDKLIF. The CDR3 DNA reads as TGTGCTCTTGGGTACAATCTACGGCGGGGGATACGTGTTTCCGATAAACTAATCTTT.

In regard to this clone: It differs at one base from a far larger clone, so likely a read error. The sample holds other DNA sequences that translate to the same CDR3. J is TRDJ1 and V is TRDV1, with 12 nucleotides matching TRDD3. TCRdb is silent on the J gene; assignment here came from matching the DNA to germline. With 6 bases clipped from V and 1 base from J, the junction kept 21 bases outside the gene matches. The CDR3 runs 21 residues. Germline CDR1 is TSWWSYY and CDR2 is QGS. CDR3 DNA sequence: TGTGCTCTTGGTCAGGGGGTCCTTGCGTCCTGGGGGATACGAGGCACCGATAAACTCATCTTT. Amino acid sequence: CALGQGVLASWGIRGTDKLIF.

In this sample, this clone turned up a few times. TCRdb assigns this DNA the protein of a much larger clone, which departs from its translation at residue 20; this likely reflects a read error, and the protein shown comes from translating the DNA. This chain uses TRDV2 with TRDJ1, with 12 bases aligning to TRDD3. Assignment of the J gene here rests on matching the DNA to germline, because TCRdb gives none. The CDR3 covers 24 residues. Per the germline V gene, CDR1 is GEAIGNYY and CDR2 is EKD. The CDR3 DNA sequence: TGTGCCTGTGACACTCTTCCTGGGGGATACGCGGATGCACAACCCAAATTGTACACCGCTAAACTCATCTTT. Its protein is CACDTLPGGYADAQPKLYTAKLIF.

This clone is medium-sized within its sample. Additional DNA sequences in this sample encode the identical CDR3. The chain carries TRDV2 and TRDJ1; 10 nucleotides agree with TRDD3. V was pared by 3 bases and J by 0 bases, with 12 bases of the junction left unmatched. This CDR3 has 18 amino acids. CDR1 and CDR2 (germline): GEAIGNYY, EKD. The CDR3 nucleotides read TGTGCCTGTGACCATTCTTCACTGGGGGATCCGTACACCGATAAACTCATCTTT. Its translation: CACDHSSLGDPYTDKLIF.

Concerning this clone: With only one base between it and a far larger clone, this is likely a read error. This same CDR3 is encoded by further DNA sequences in the sample. The CDR3 nucleotides are TGTGCTCTTGGGGACCCTAGTGGCGGGATTAGACTCATCTTT. Its translation is CALGDPSGGIRLIF. The rearrangement joins TRDV1 to TRDJ1; the D gene is possibly TRDD3 (5 bases). Germline matching of the DNA provided the J gene here, since TCRdb leaves it blank. Germline V lookup: CDR1 TSWWSYY, CDR2 QGS. V lost 3 bases and J 10 bases, leaving 18 bases between the germline ends. The CDR3 loop spans 14 amino acids.

This clone was seen at least ten times. The likely explanation is a read error, given a far larger clone one base away. Other nucleotide sequences in the sample specify the same CDR3. With the J gene uncalled, the V gene is TRDV2; the D call TRDD3 from the table was never checked on the DNA. Germline CDR1 reads GEAIGNYY; CDR2 reads EKD. The CDR3 is 19 residues long. CDR3 bases: TGTGCCTGTGACACCGTTTCTGGGGGATACTCCGGGTACACCGATAAACTTATCTTT. Translating it yields CACDTVSGGYSGYTDKLIF.

This clone was seen only a few times. The TCRdb protein, from a much larger clone, departs from this DNA's translation at residue 15, likely by read error; the protein shown derives from the DNA. This chain connects TRDV1 to TRDJ1, with 10 bases that match TRDD3. The J gene, absent from TCRdb, was called here by matching the DNA to germline. CDR3 size: 22 residues. In germline, CDR1 is TSWWSYY, CDR2 QGS. V was pared by 0 bases and J by 3 bases, with 22 bases of the junction left unmatched. The chain's CDR3 is CALGELFLLQSTGGCAPDKLIF. DNA for the CDR3: TGTGCTCTTGGGGAACTGTTCCTACTCCAATCTACTGGGGGATGCGCACCCGATAAACTCATCTTT.

This clone was seen repeatedly, ten times or more. It is likely a read error: a sequence one base away is far more abundant. The sample has other DNA sequences that encode this CDR3 too. V is TRDV1 and J is TRDJ1, with TRDD3 matching 9 bases. Because TCRdb records no J gene, it was assigned here through a match of the DNA to germline. The CDR3 has 28 amino acids. J lost 0 bases, V lost 3 bases, and 41 bases had no gene match. CDR1 is TSWWSYY, CDR2 QGS, per germline. This chain's CDR3 is CALGDWGNNFPLEWGIRPAGLYTDKLIF. The CDR3 bases are TGTGCTCTTGGGGACTGGGGGAATAACTTCCCTCTTGAGTGGGGGATAAGACCTGCTGGTCTGTACACCGATAAACTCATCTTT.

With respect to this clone: One end of the junction is discordant with germline, which a read error may explain. This chain connects TRDV2 to TRDJ3; 12 bases fit TRDD3. As TCRdb names no J gene, one was assigned here on the basis of a DNA match to germline. The CDR3 runs to 21 residues. Per germline, CDR1 GEAIGNYY and CDR2 EKD. Here the CDR3 DNA reads TGTGCCTGTGACACTCTTTTACTGGGGGATACCGCGTCATGGGACACCCGGCAGATGTTTTTC. Amino acid sequence: CACDTLLLGDTASWDTRQMFF.

About this clone: This may be a read error, as it is one base from a much larger clone. Other DNA variants within this sample encode the same CDR3. The J gene is TRDJ1, the V gene TRDV1, with D tentatively TRDD3 (5 bases). The CDR3 runs 16 residues. Germline CDR1 is TSWWSYY and CDR2 is QGS. The CDR3 DNA reads as TGCGCTCTTGGGGAACTAGCGGAGATGGAGAATGGTAAACTCATCTTT. Translated: CALGELAEMENGKLIF.

This clone was observed many times. The protein that TCRdb holds for this DNA derives from a much larger clone and differs from the translated DNA at residue 7, which likely indicates a read error; the protein shown here is translated from the DNA. This sequence joins TRDV3 and TRDJ1, with D hard to call. Since TCRdb gives no J gene, matching the DNA to germline was used here to assign it. The CDR3 is 18 amino acids. Trimming took 0 bases from V and 0 from J, leaving 23 bases between them. Germline CDR1 and CDR2: TVYSNPD and GDNSRS (reference sequence). In nucleotides, the CDR3 is TGTGCCTTTAGATCTCTCGAATTAATAACTTCGTACACCGATAAACTCATCTTT. It translates to CAFRSLELITSYTDKLIF.